Detailed here is one T cell receptor (beta chain). Its antigen is unidentified. This entry comes from a study of T cell repertoires in cytomegalovirus infection. Study-wide background: Indications came from public TCR beta signatures; they pointed to CMV infection and to a matching HLA type.

In germline, CDR1 is KGHDR, CDR2 SFDVKD. Trimming shortened V by 6 bases and J by 5 bases, and 15 bases separated the two germline ends. The CDR3 length is 14 residues. TCRdb reprocessed the reads via MiXCR and lists one record per CDR3 protein. The table has around 750,000 distinct CDR3 sequences, approximately 32% seen once; the top ten hold around 12%. Study-wide results and caveats: Public TCR beta family frequency separated CMV-and-HLA carriers, including in an independent cohort.

The chain couples TRBV24-1 to TRBJ1-1; the D gene is possibly TRBD1 (6 bases). This clonotype was sampled from a human donor in good health (CMV status not recorded). Some clones in this sample may be carry-over from other donors' samples. The source was cultured CD8+ T cells from PBMCs, collected from culture after CMV antigen stimulation. CDR3 loop: CATSSRAGDTEAFF. The CDR3 nucleotides read TGTGCCACCAGTTCAAGGGCAGGGGATACTGAAGCTTTCTTT.